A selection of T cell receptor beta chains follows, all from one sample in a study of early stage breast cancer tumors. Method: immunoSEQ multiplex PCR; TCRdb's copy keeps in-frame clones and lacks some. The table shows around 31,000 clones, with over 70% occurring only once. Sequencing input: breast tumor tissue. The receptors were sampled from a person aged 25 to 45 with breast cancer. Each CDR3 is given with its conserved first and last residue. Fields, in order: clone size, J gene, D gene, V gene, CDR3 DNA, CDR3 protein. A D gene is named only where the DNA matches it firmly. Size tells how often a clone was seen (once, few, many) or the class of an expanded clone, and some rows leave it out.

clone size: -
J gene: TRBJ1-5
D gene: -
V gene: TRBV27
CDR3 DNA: TGTGCCAGCAGTTCCGCAGGGAACCAGCCCCAGCATTTT
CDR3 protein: CASSSAGNQPQHF

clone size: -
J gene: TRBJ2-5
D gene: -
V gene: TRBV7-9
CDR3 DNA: TGTGCCAGCAGCCCCGGCCCGGCAGGTGGGTTTGAGACCCAGTACTTC
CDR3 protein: CASSPGPAGGFETQYF

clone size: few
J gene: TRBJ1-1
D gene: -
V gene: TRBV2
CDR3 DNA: TGTGCCAGCAGTGAAATCTCGAGTTACACTGAAGCTTTCTTT
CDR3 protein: CASSEISSYTEAFF

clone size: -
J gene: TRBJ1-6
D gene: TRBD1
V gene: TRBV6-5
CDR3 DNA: TGTGCCAGCAGTTACTCCGTGACAGGGGGATCACCCCTCCACTTT
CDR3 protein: CASSYSVTGGSPLHF

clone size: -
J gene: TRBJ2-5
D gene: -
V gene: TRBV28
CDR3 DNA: TGTGCCAGCCGTACTCTACCCCAAGAGACCCAGTACTTC
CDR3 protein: CASRTLPQETQYF

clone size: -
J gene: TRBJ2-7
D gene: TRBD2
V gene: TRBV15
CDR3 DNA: TGTGCCACCAGCCTGAGAGCGGGGAGCGAGCAGTACTTC
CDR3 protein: CATSLRAGSEQYF

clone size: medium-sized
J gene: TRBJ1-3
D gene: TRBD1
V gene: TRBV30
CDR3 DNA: TGTGCCTGGAGTGTACACACCGGGACAGGGGTTGGAAACACCATATATTTT
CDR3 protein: CAWSVHTGTGVGNTIYF

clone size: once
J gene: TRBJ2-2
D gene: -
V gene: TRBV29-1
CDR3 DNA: TGCAGCGTTGAGCTTCTGGGGGCCCTTAACACCGGGGAGCTGTTTTTT
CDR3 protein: CSVELLGALNTGELFF

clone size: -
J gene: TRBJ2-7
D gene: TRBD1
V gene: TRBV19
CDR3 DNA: TGTGCCAGTAGATGGGACAGGGGCTCCTACGAGCAGTACTTC
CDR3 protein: CASRWDRGSYEQYF

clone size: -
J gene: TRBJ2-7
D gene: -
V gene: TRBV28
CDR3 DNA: TGTGCCAGCAGTTTCAACGAGCAGTACTTC
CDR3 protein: CASSFNEQYF

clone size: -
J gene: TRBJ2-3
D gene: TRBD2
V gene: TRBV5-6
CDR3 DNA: TGTGCCAGCAGATCACTTAGCGGGAGTACAGATACGCAGTATTTT
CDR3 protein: CASRSLSGSTDTQYF

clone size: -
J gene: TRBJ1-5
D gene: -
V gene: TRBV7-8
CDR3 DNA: TGTGCCAGCAGCTATTCGACAGTTCGGGACAATCAGCCCCAGCATTTT
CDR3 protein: CASSYSTVRDNQPQHF

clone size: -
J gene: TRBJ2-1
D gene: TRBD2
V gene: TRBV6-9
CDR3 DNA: TGTGCCAGCACCCGAGCGGGATGGAGATACAATGAGCAGTTCTTC
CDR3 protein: CASTRAGWRYNEQFF

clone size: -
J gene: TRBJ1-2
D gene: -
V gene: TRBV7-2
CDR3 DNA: TGTGCCAGCAGCCGCGCCGACAGTTATGGCTACACCTTC
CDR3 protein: CASSRADSYGYTF

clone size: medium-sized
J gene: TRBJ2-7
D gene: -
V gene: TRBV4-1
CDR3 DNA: TGCGCCAGCAGCCGCGAGGCCGGTCTTATCTCCTACGAGCAGTACTTC
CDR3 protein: CASSREAGLISYEQYF

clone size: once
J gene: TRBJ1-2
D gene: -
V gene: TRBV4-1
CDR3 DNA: TGCGCCAGCAGCCAAGATAATACAGGGTCCCCCCCCTATGGCTACACCTTC
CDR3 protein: CASSQDNTGSPPYGYTF

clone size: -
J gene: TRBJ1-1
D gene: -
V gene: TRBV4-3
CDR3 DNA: TGCGCCAGCAGCCGATCGGGAGTCGGGAACACTGAAGCTTTCTTT
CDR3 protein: CASSRSGVGNTEAFF

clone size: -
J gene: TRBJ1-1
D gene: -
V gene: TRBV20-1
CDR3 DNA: TGCAGTGCTATTAAAAGCACTGAAGCTTTCTTT
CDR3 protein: CSAIKSTEAFF

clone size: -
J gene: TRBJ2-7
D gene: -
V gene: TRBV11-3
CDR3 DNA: TGTGCCAGCAGCTTAGAACAGGGTTACGAGCAGTACTTC
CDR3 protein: CASSLEQGYEQYF

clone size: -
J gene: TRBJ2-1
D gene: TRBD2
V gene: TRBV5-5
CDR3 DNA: TGTGCCAGCAGCTCCGGGACTAGCGATCATGGGGAGTTCTTC
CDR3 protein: CASSSGTSDHGEFF

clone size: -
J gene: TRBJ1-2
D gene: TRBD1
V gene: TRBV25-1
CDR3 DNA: TGTGCCAGCAGTGCAGTGGGGACAGGGGCCAATGACTATGGCTACACCTTC
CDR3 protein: CASSAVGTGANDYGYTF

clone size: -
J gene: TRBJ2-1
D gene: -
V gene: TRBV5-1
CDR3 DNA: TGCGCCAGCAGCTTGGGGGGCAGGGCTGCCTACAATGAGCAGTTCTTC
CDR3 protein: CASSLGGRAAYNEQFF

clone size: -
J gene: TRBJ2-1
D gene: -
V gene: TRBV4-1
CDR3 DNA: TGCGCCAGCAGCCAAGTGGGGACGGCAGAAATCAATGAGCAGTTCTTC
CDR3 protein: CASSQVGTAEINEQFF

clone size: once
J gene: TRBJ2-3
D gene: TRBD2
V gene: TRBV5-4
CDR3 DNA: TGTGCCAGCAGCTTTCCAGGACTAGCGGGCCGCACAGATACGCAGTATTTT
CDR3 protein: CASSFPGLAGRTDTQYF

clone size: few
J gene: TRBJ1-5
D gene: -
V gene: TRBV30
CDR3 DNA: TGTGCCTGGAATCCCGACTCTTCCAATCAGCCCCAGCATTTT
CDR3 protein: CAWNPDSSNQPQHF

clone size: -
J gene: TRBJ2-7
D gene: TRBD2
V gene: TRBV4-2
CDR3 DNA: TGTGCCAGCAGCCAACCTTCCTACCCTAGCGGGCCGAGTTACTACGAGCAGTACTTC
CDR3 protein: CASSQPSYPSGPSYYEQYF

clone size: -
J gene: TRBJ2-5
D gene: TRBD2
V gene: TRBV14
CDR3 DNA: TGTGCCAGCGGGACTAGCGGATATAAAGAGACCCAGTACTTC
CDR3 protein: CASGTSGYKETQYF

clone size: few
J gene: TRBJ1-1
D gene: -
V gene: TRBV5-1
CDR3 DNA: TGCGCCAGCAGTTCGGTGAACACTGAAGCTTTCTTT
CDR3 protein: CASSSVNTEAFF

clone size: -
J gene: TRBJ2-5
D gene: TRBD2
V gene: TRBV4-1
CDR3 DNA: TGCGCCAGCAGCCAAGACCAGGGTTTTGGGGAGGGAGAGACCCAGTACTTC
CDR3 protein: CASSQDQGFGEGETQYF

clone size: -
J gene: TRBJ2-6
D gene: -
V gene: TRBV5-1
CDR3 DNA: TGCGCCAGCAGCTTATCTCCCGGGGAGGGGGCAAGATCTGGGGCCAACGTCCTGACTTTC
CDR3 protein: CASSLSPGEGARSGANVLTF

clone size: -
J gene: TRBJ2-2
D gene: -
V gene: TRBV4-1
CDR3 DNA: TGCGCCAGCAGTCGTCGGAAGCAGAACACCGGGGAGCTGTTTTTT
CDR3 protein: CASSRRKQNTGELFF

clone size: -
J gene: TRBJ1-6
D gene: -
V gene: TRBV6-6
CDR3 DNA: TGTGCCAGCAGTTTTTATAATTCACCCCTCCACTTT
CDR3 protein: CASSFYNSPLHF

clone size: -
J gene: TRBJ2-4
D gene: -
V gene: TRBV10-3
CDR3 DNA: TGTGCCATTGGCCCCGATATAGCCAAAAACATTCAGTACTTC
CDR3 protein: CAIGPDIAKNIQYF

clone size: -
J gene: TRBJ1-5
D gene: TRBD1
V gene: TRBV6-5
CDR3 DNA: TGTGCCAGCAGTTACTCAAGGACAGGGCTTCAGCCCCAGCATTTT
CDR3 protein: CASSYSRTGLQPQHF

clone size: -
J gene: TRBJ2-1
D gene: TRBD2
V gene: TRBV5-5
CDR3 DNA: TGTGCCAGCAGCTTGGCCGGGACTAGCGCCTACAATGAGCAGTTCTTC
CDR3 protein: CASSLAGTSAYNEQFF

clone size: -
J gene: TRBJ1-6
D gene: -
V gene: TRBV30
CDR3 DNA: TGTGCCTCCGAGGGGCTGAATTCCTATAATTCACCCCTCCACTTT
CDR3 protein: CASEGLNSYNSPLHF

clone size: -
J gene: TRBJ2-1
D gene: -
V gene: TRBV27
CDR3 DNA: TGTGCCAGCAGACGCTCGACAGAGCCCTACAATGAGCAGTTCTTC
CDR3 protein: CASRRSTEPYNEQFF

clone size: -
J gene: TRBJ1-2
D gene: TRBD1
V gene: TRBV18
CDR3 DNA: TGTGCCAGCTCACCGGGACAGGGGGCTCTTAACTATGGCTACACCTTC
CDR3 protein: CASSPGQGALNYGYTF

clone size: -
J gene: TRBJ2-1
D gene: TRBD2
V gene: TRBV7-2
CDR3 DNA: TGTGCCAGCAGTTTTACTAGCGGGAATTACAATGAGCAGTTCTTC
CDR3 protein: CASSFTSGNYNEQFF

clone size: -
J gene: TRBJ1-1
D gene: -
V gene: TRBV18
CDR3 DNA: TGTGCCAGCTCACCTTCGGCCAGGGTGAACACTGAAGCTTTCTTT
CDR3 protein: CASSPSARVNTEAFF